A selection of T cell receptor beta chains follows, all from one sample in a study of control samples from healthy donors and cancer patients. Libraries were prepared by immunoSEQ multiplex PCR; TCRdb keeps only in-frame clonotypes and omits some of them. The sample records about 180,000 clones, around 90% being singletons. The specimen sequenced was blood. The receptors were gathered from a young man in good health. CDR3s include the opening cysteine and the closing phenylalanine or tryptophan. The D gene is left open where the match is weak. The size field is filled for only some rows; it gives once, few, many or a size class.

D,size,V,J,DNA,CDR3
-,once,TRBV7-2,TRBJ1-5,TGTGCCAGCAGCGCATACGGGCCCAATCAGCCCCAGCATTTT,CASSAYGPNQPQHF
-,-,TRBV5-4,TRBJ2-2,TGTGCCAGCAGTTTGATAGGGGGCGGGGCCGGGGAGCTGTTTTTT,CASSLIGGGAGELFF
TRBD1,-,TRBV7-8,TRBJ1-5,TGTGCCAGCAGCCGAGCCCACGGGACAGGGGATAATCAGCCCCAGCATTTT,CASSRAHGTGDNQPQHF
TRBD2,-,TRBV2,TRBJ2-7,TGTGCCAGCAGTGGACTAGCGGTCCCCTACGAGCAGTACTTC,CASSGLAVPYEQYF
-,-,TRBV11-2,TRBJ1-5,TGTGCCAGCAGCTTACAGGGAGGTCAGCCCCAGCATTTT,CASSLQGGQPQHF
-,few,TRBV6-1,TRBJ2-1,TGTGCCAGCAGTGGCTGGGGGACCAGCACCTACAATGAGCAGTTCTTC,CASSGWGTSTYNEQFF
-,-,TRBV7-8,TRBJ1-1,TGTGCCAGCAGCTTCTCGTCGCAGGGGAACACTGAAGCTTTCTTT,CASSFSSQGNTEAFF
TRBD1,-,TRBV30,TRBJ1-5,TGTGCCTGGAGTGTAAAAAAGGGACAGGGACCCTACTCGGGGAATCAGCCCCAGCATTTT,CAWSVKKGQGPYSGNQPQHF
-,-,TRBV11-2,TRBJ2-1,TGTGCCAGCAGCTTAGAGAACTCCTACAATGAGCAGTTCTTC,CASSLENSYNEQFF
TRBD1,-,TRBV7-9,TRBJ1-1,TGTGCCAGCAGCCCCAGGGGGCGGACTGAAGCTTTCTTT,CASSPRGRTEAFF
-,-,TRBV27,TRBJ2-1,TGTGCCAGCAGCTTAGGGGGGGCCCCCTACAATGAGCAGTTCTTC,CASSLGGAPYNEQFF
-,once,TRBV30,TRBJ1-2,TGTGCCTGGAGTTCACTTCAGGGAAGGATCAGCTATGGCTACACCTTC,CAWSSLQGRISYGYTF
TRBD2,-,TRBV19,TRBJ2-1,TGTGCCAGTAGTACGAGTAGCGGGGTTTCCGGTGAGCAGTTCTTC,CASSTSSGVSGEQFF
-,-,TRBV14,TRBJ2-5,TGTGCCAGCAGCCCAGTAAATGGTGGGGAGACCCAGTACTTC,CASSPVNGGETQYF
TRBD1,-,TRBV5-1,TRBJ2-3,TGCGCCAGCAGCTCTATGACAGGGTCTAGCACAGATACGCGGTATTTT,CASSSMTGSSTDTRYF
-,-,TRBV6-5,TRBJ1-1,TGTGCCAGCAGAATCAGCGTTCCGAACACTGAAGCTTTCTTT,CASRISVPNTEAFF
-,once,TRBV5-1,TRBJ2-1,TGCGCCAGCAGGGAGGGTGGGGCCTACAATGAGCAGTTCTTC,CASREGGAYNEQFF
-,-,TRBV12-3/TRBV12-4,TRBJ2-6,TGTGCCAGCAGTTTTCGGTGGGCCAACGTCCTGACTTTC,CASSFRWANVLTF
TRBD1,-,TRBV5-6,TRBJ1-2,TGTGCCAGCAGACCCGGGACAGAGCATTATGGCTACACCTTC,CASRPGTEHYGYTF
-,-,TRBV6-5,TRBJ2-2,TGTGCCAGCTTGAATGTTGGGGAGCTGTTTTTT,CASLNVGELFF
TRBD1,-,TRBV19,TRBJ1-2,TGTGCCAGTAGCGATCCAGGGGGGCCGAACTATGGCTACACCTTC,CASSDPGGPNYGYTF
-,-,TRBV3-1/TRBV3-2,TRBJ2-7,TGTGCCAGCAGCCAAGATCTCGGGCTAGCGCGGTATCGGGACGAGCAGTACTTC,CASSQDLGLARYRDEQYF
TRBD1,-,TRBV4-2,TRBJ1-1,TGTGCCAGCAGCCAGCCGGGACAGGGGGCGAACATGAACACTGAAGCTTTCTTT,CASSQPGQGANMNTEAFF
TRBD1,-,TRBV28,TRBJ1-5,TGTGCCAGCAGTTCCGGGACAGGGTTCTCAAGGCCCCAGCATTTT,CASSSGTGFSRPQHF
-,-,TRBV2,TRBJ1-4,TGTGCCAGCTCTACCGACAGCAGGGAAAAACTGTTTTTT,CASSTDSREKLFF
-,-,TRBV18,TRBJ1-4,TGTGCCAGCTCACGGGCCCGGGATGAAAAACTGTTTTTT,CASSRARDEKLFF
TRBD2,-,TRBV5-1,TRBJ2-1,TGCGCCAGCAGCTTTAGTGCGGGAGTCTACAATGAGCAGTTCTTC,CASSFSAGVYNEQFF
TRBD1,once,TRBV3-1/TRBV3-2,TRBJ1-2,TGTGCCAGCAGCCTACTGACAGGGCCCTATGGCTACACCTTC,CASSLLTGPYGYTF
TRBD2,-,TRBV4-2,TRBJ2-1,TGTGCCAGCAGCCAAGTAGAGCGGGAGCCTTTCTTC,CASSQVEREPFF